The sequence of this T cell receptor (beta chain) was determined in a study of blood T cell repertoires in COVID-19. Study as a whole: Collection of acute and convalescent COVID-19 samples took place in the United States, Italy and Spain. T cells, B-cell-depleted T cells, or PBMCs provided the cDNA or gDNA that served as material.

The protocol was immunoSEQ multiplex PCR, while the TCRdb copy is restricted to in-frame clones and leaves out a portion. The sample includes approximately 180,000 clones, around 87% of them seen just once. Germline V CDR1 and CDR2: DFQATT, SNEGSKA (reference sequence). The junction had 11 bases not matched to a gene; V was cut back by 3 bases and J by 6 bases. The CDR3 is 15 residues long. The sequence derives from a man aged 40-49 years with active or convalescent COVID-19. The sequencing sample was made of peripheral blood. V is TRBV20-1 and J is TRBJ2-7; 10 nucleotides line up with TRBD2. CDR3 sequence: CSASAGGTSVPEQYF. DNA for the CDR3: TGCAGTGCTAGTGCCGGTGGGACTAGCGTTCCCGAGCAGTACTTC.